The T cell receptor (beta chain) under discussion was sequenced for a study of control samples from healthy donors and cancer patients. The table came from immunoSEQ multiplex PCR; TCRdb's copy has only in-frame clones and leaves some out. Altogether roughly 95,000 clones are present, around nine tenths being singletons, with the ten largest covering around 2.8%. Germline CDR1 MDHEN, CDR2 SYDVKM. V was pared by 5 bases and J by 4 bases, with 4 bases between. This CDR3 is built from 11 residues. The chain uses TRBV28 and TRBJ2-3; D call uncertain. The sequenced sample was blood. The TCR comes from a human donor in good health. The donor label of this sample is uncertain. The CDR3 loop is CASSLADTQYF. CDR3 sequence (DNA): TGTGCCAGCAGTCTCGCAGATACGCAGTATTTT.